The sequence of this T cell receptor beta chain was determined in a study of radiation and T cells in renal cell carcinoma. For the study at large: Nephrectomy followed 15 Gy stereotactic body radiation by 4 weeks.

The time point here: blood 2 weeks post-SBRT. The sample's treatment: 15 Gy SBRT to primary tumor, nephrectomy 4 weeks later. Radiation-treated patients gave blood at baseline, week 2 and week 4. The tumor was a clear cell renal cell carcinoma. In regard to this clone: Antigen unknown.

Clones were read by immunoSEQ multiplex PCR, and TCRdb kept only the in-frame ones, dropping some. The sample holds 150,000 to 160,000 clones; about 87% are singletons and the top ten take around 13%. Points from the study as a whole: In blood, top tumor clones expanded by 2 weeks, shrinking by 4.

V was pared by 0 bases and J by 6 bases, with 9 bases of the junction left unmatched. The CDR3 runs to 17 residues. Germline V gives CDR1 MGHRA, CDR2 YSYEKL. The V and J genes are TRBV4-1 and TRBJ2-1; 9 bases align to TRBD2. The receptor was isolated from a woman between 45 and 60 years old with renal cell carcinoma. The material was blood, obtained from a patient whose treatment included radiotherapy and nephrectomy. CDR3 residues: CASSQDLKVAGVNEQFF. The CDR3, as DNA: TGCGCCAGCAGCCAAGATCTTAAGGTAGCGGGGGTCAATGAGCAGTTCTTC.